The 24 T cell receptor beta chains in this list originate from one sample, sequenced in a study of vaccination effects on CD4 cells after COVID-19. Ahead of sequencing, the ViraFEST assay grew antigen-specific CD4+ T cells using viral peptide pools. Culture proceeded for under twelve days, and CD4+ T cells were then isolated. The vaccine given was either BNT162b2 or mRNA-1273, in two doses. The antigens of these receptors remain unknown. TCRdb's table, derived via immunoSEQ multiplex PCR, lists solely in-frame clones and lacks some. The table has roughly 55,000 clones, around 78% seen once; the top ten hold 2%. The sample here was CD4+ T cells from PBMCs cultured with HCoV-OC43 spike peptides, taken after COVID-19 vaccination. As for subset: HCoV-OC43 spike overlapping peptide pool stimulation. These receptors were collected from a human donor who received a COVID-19 vaccine.

CDR3 bases: TGTGCCAGCAGCCCGCCGGGACTTTCCTACAATGAGCAGTTCTTC. Its translation: CASSPPGLSYNEQFF. This sequence joins TRBV5-4 and TRBJ2-1, with D perhaps matching TRBD2 (6 bases). From germline, CDR1 is SGHNT and CDR2 YYREEE (reference sequence). The V end was cut by 4 bases, the J end by 1 base, with 12 bases between. This CDR3 has 15 amino acids. The full variable domain, rest sourced from reference TRBV5-4 and TRBJ2-1, is ETGVTQSPTHLIKTRGQQVTLRCSSQSGHNTVSWYQQALGQGPQFIFQYYREEENGRGNFPPRFSGLQFPNYSSELNVNALELDDSALYLCASSPPGLSYNEQFFGPGTRLTVL.

The gene calls are TRBV6-2 or TRBV6-3 and TRBJ2-5; 7 bases map to TRBD2. From germline, CDR1 is MNHEY and CDR2 SVGEGT. V dropped 0 bases and J dropped 4; count of bases not matched to a gene: 2. The CDR3 extends over 14 amino acids. CDR3 residues: CASSYSTGGETQYF. The CDR3 region has the DNA TGTGCCAGCAGTTACTCGACGGGGGGAGAGACCCAGTACTTC.

The gene calls are TRBV5-1 and TRBJ1-4; 12 positions match TRBD1. The V gene end was trimmed by 5 bases and the J gene end by 10 bases; junction bases not matched to a gene: 6. CDR1 and CDR2 from the germline V gene are SGHRS and YFSETQ. The CDR3 loop spans 14 amino acids. CDR3 sequence (DNA): TGCGCCAGCAGGGCGGGACAGGGGGCCGGAAAACTGTTTTTT. It specifies CASRAGQGAGKLFF.

The chain combines TRBV10-3 with TRBJ2-4; 15 nucleotides line up with TRBD2. The CDR3 is 18 residues long. V lost 6 bases, J lost 4 bases, and 10 bases stayed unmatched. Germline loops: CDR1 ENHRY, CDR2 SYGVKD. The CDR3 sequence: CAISPGLAGGSLKNIQYF. In nucleotides, the CDR3 is TGTGCCATCAGCCCGGGACTAGCGGGGGGTAGTTTAAAAAACATTCAGTACTTC.

The chain uses TRBV2 and TRBJ2-3, with 7 bases aligning to TRBD2. Trimming at V came to 6 bases and at J to 2 bases, leaving 5 bases not matched to a gene. This CDR3 spans 14 amino acids. CDR1 and CDR2 (germline): SNHLY, FYNNEI. CDR3 protein: CASSPAGSTDTQYF. Here the CDR3 DNA reads TGTGCCAGCAGCCCAGCGGGGTCCACAGATACGCAGTATTTT. Together with reference TRBV2 and TRBJ2-3, the CDR3 gives the full variable domain: EPEVTQTPSHQVTQMGQEVILRCVPISNHLYFYWYRQILGQKVEFLVSFYNNEISEKSEIFDDQFSVERPDGSNFTLKIRSTKLEDSAMYFCASSPAGSTDTQYFGPGTRLTVL.

The chain recombines TRBV24-1 with TRBJ2-3, with D perhaps matching TRBD1 (5 bases). CDR1 is KGHDR and CDR2 is SFDVKD in the germline V gene. This CDR3 is built from 15 residues. V was pared by 5 bases and J by 2 bases, with 13 bases between. CDR3 in amino acids: CATSVGSGHTDTQYF. In nucleotides, the CDR3 is TGTGCCACCAGTGTAGGGTCTGGACACACAGATACGCAGTATTTT.

This chain connects TRBV24-1 to TRBJ2-2; D not certain. The CDR3 consists of 14 residues. Trimming took off 3 bases at V and 7 bases at J, with 11 bases between the two ends. From germline, CDR1 is KGHDR and CDR2 SFDVKD. The CDR3 coding sequence is TGTGCCACCAGTGATCCCAGATTCATCGGGGAGCTGTTTTTT. The encoded protein is CATSDPRFIGELFF.

This clone was seen more than once but under ten times. CDR3 loop: CASTMGTENSPLHF. The CDR3 DNA reads as TGCGCCAGCACGATGGGGACAGAAAATTCACCCCTCCACTTT. The chain has TRBV5-1 and TRBJ1-6; 7 nucleotides match TRBD1. The CDR3 covers 14 residues. Trimming took 6 bases from V and 7 from J; bases not matched to a gene: 7. The germline V gene has CDR1 SGHRS and CDR2 YFSETQ.

The genes are TRBV30 and TRBJ2-1; D is uncertain. Trimming took 2 bases from V and 0 from J, leaving 5 bases between them. The CDR3 loop spans 13 amino acids. Germline assignment: CDR1 GTSNPN and CDR2 SVGIG (reference sequence). CDR3 residues: CAWSKFSYNEQFF. The DNA of the CDR3 is TGTGCCTGGAGTAAGTTCTCCTACAATGAGCAGTTCTTC.

The chain joins TRBV6-6 to TRBJ2-3, with D hard to call. The ends were cut back, 1 base at V and 0 bases at J, with 8 bases in the middle. The CDR3 covers 15 residues. Per the germline V gene, CDR1 is MNHNY and CDR2 is SVGAGI (reference sequence). CDR3 bases: TGTGCCAGCAGTTACTGGCAACCTAGCACAGATACGCAGTATTTT. The encoded protein is CASSYWQPSTDTQYF.

V gene TRBV5-1 combines with J gene TRBJ2-5; D call uncertain. Germline loops: CDR1 SGHRS, CDR2 YFSETQ. The V end was cut by 6 bases, the J end by 4 bases, with 10 bases between. The CDR3 is 12 residues long. CDR3 in amino acids: CASTNPGETQYF. The CDR3, as DNA: TGCGCCAGCACCAACCCCGGAGAGACCCAGTACTTC.

V is TRBV6-5 and J is TRBJ2-7, with D maybe TRBD2 (6 bases). Trimming shortened V by 5 bases and J by 0 bases, and 11 bases separated the two germline ends. There are 14 residues in the CDR3. Germline CDR1 MNHEY, CDR2 SVGAGI. The CDR3 loop is CASSRDFSSYEQYV. In nucleotides, the CDR3 is TGTGCCAGCAGTCGGGACTTTAGCTCCTACGAGCAGTACGTC.

The V call is TRBV5-1, the J call TRBJ1-3; D uncertain. The length of the CDR3 is 14 residues. CDR1 is SGHRS, CDR2 YFSETQ, per germline. The V end lost 4 bases, the J end lost 0 bases, and 8 bases lay between the germline ends. CDR3 sequence (DNA): TGCGCCAGCAGCGCCGGTAGCTCTGGAAACACCATATATTTT. Protein product: CASSAGSSGNTIYF.

V and J are TRBV2 and TRBJ2-7; 7 bases align to TRBD2. V lost 3 bases and J lost 6; bases outside the gene matches: 5. From germline, CDR1 is SNHLY and CDR2 FYNNEI. The CDR3 runs to 13 residues. The CDR3 loop reads CASSDWGEGEQYV. CDR3 nucleotides: TGTGCCAGCAGTGATTGGGGGGAGGGCGAGCAGTACGTC.

The V gene is TRBV13, the J gene TRBJ1-1; TRBD1 might be the D (5 bases). This CDR3 region has 15 residues. The V gene lost 5 bases and the J gene lost 1 base, with 14 bases spanning the gap. In germline, CDR1 is PRHDT, CDR2 FYEKMQ (reference sequence). The CDR3 loop is CASSITGEENTEAFF. DNA for the CDR3: TGTGCCAGCAGCATAACAGGAGAAGAGAACACTGAAGCTTTCTTT.

The V call is TRBV24-1, the J call TRBJ2-5; maybe TRBD2 (5 bases). The CDR3 totals 14 residues. The V end lost 9 bases, the J end lost 2 bases, and 15 bases lay between the germline ends. Looked up from germline, CDR1 is KGHDR and CDR2 is SFDVKD. In DNA form, the CDR3 reads TGTGCCACCGGAGCGTACGGGGATCAAGAGACCCAGTACTTC. Translated, it gives CATGAYGDQETQYF.

The chain couples TRBV14 to TRBJ1-2; D remains ambiguous. Trimming removed 1 base at V and 6 bases at J, with 9 bases between. Per the germline V gene, CDR1 is SGHDN and CDR2 is FVKESK. The CDR3 length is 13 residues. This CDR3 reads CASSQASGDGYTF. The DNA for the CDR3 is TGTGCCAGCAGCCAAGCTTCCGGTGATGGCTACACCTTC.

The chain is built from TRBV7-2 and TRBJ1-2; D possibly corresponds to TRBD1 (6 bases). The CDR3 covers 13 residues. Germline V gene sequence: CDR1 SGHTA, CDR2 FQGNSA. The V end lost 5 bases, the J end lost 4 bases, and 11 bases lay between the germline ends. The CDR3, as DNA: TGTGCCAGCAGCCCTGGGGGGCCCTATGGCTACACCTTC. Amino acid sequence: CASSPGGPYGYTF.

In this sample, this clone turned up a few times. V and J are TRBV2 and TRBJ1-2; 7 bases align to TRBD1. J lost 7 bases, V lost 2 bases, and 16 bases had no gene match. The CDR3 sequence is 17 residues long. CDR1 SNHLY and CDR2 FYNNEI come from the germline V gene. In nucleotides, the CDR3 is TGTGCCAGCAGTGAACAAAGATCGGGACAGACGGCGTCTGGCTACACCTTC. The encoded protein is CASSEQRSGQTASGYTF.

CDR3 sequence reads: CASSYMTGNQPQHF. In DNA form, the CDR3 reads TGTGCCAGCAGCTATATGACAGGGAATCAGCCCCAGCATTTT. The rearrangement links TRBV5-6 to TRBJ1-5; 7 bases are shared with TRBD1. This CDR3 region has 14 residues. Germline V gene data show CDR1 as SGHDT and CDR2 as YYEEEE. V trimming: 3 bases; J trimming: 4 bases; junction bases outside the gene matches: 4.

V gene TRBV6-6 combines with J gene TRBJ1-1; D unclear. V lost 3 bases, J lost 0 bases, and 2 bases lay in between. This CDR3 region has 12 residues. CDR1 is MNHNY, CDR2 SVGAGI, per germline (reference sequence). As DNA, the CDR3 is TGTGCCAGCAGTTATCTGAACACTGAAGCTTTCTTT. It translates to CASSYLNTEAFF.

As DNA, the CDR3 is TGTGCCAGCAGTTACGGGGTTGACTATGGCTACACCTTC. Its translation is CASSYGVDYGYTF. This chain connects TRBV6-6 to TRBJ1-2; no firm D call. Trimming shortened V by 2 bases and J by 3 bases, and 7 bases separated the two germline ends. In germline, CDR1 is MNHNY, CDR2 SVGAGI (reference sequence). The CDR3 is 13 residues long.

The V and J genes are TRBV2 and TRBJ1-1; no reliable D call. Per the germline V gene, CDR1 is SNHLY and CDR2 is FYNNEI. The CDR3 has 13 residues. The germline V and J ends were trimmed by 2 bases and 1 base, with 5 bases remaining between them. In DNA, the CDR3 is TGTGCCAGCAGTGAAATGGAGAACACTGAAGCTTTCTTT. It encodes CASSEMENTEAFF.

The V call is TRBV6-2 or TRBV6-3, the J call TRBJ1-5; tentative D call: TRBD1 (6 bases). CDR1 is MNHEY, CDR2 SVGEGT, per germline. V was pared by 6 bases and J by 2 bases, with 11 bases between. There are 14 residues in the CDR3. In nucleotides, the CDR3 is TGTGCCAGCAGCCCTGACAGGCGCAATCAGCCCCAGCATTTT. As protein: CASSPDRRNQPQHF.